Below are 14 T cell receptor beta chains sequenced from a single sample in a study of response to subunit inactivated influenza vaccine. One entry per CDR3 protein results from TCRdb running MiXCR on the RT-PCR reads. Among 450,000 to 550,000 distinct CDR3 sequences listed, 25% were seen once. The starting material was CD4+ T cells sorted from PBMCs, obtained roughly 5 days after vaccination. These receptors came from a man aged 45-65 years who received an inactivated influenza vaccine.

This clonotype was seen only a few times. The rearrangement uses TRBV24-1 and TRBJ2-2; D remains unclear. The CDR3 has 17 amino acids. Germline V gene lookup returns CDR1 KGHDR and CDR2 SFDVKD. V lost 1 base, J lost 0 bases, and 11 bases lay in between. The CDR3 nucleotides are TGTGCCACCAGTGATTTCCTGCAGGATACGAACACCGGGGAGCTGTTTTTT. Amino acids: CATSDFLQDTNTGELFF.

This clonotype has just a few counts. J is TRBJ2-3 and V is TRBV28; 8 bases fit TRBD2. V gave up 6 bases and J gave up 6 bases; unmatched junction bases: 14. Germline V gene lookup returns CDR1 MDHEN and CDR2 SYDVKM. The CDR3 totals 16 residues. CDR3 protein: CASSPTGLDGGDTQYF. As DNA, the CDR3 is TGTGCCAGCAGCCCCACGGGACTAGACGGTGGCGATACGCAGTATTTT.

The V call is TRBV19, the J call TRBJ2-1; D may be TRBD1 (6 bases). The CDR3 has 14 amino acids. The V and J ends lost 0 bases and 10 bases respectively, with 13 bases between them. Germline-derived CDR1 and CDR2 are LNHDA and SQIVND (reference sequence). Here the CDR3 DNA reads TGTGCCAGTAGTATAGATCAGGGGCGGGCCGAGCAGTTCTTC. It codes for CASSIDQGRAEQFF.

V is TRBV7-3 and J is TRBJ2-1; D is possibly TRBD1 or TRBD2 (6 bases each). The germline gives CDR1 SGHTA, CDR2 FQGTGA. The CDR3 totals 14 residues. V lost 2 bases and J 9 bases, leaving 14 bases between the germline ends. CDR3 coding DNA: TGTGCCAGCAGCTTATCTCCGGGGGCCGGTGAGCAGTTCTTC. Translated: CASSLSPGAGEQFF.

This clonotype was seen only a few times. Here the CDR3 reads CAISPGTGYGYTF. The CDR3 nucleotides read TGTGCCATCAGTCCCGGGACAGGGTATGGCTACACCTTC. The chain carries TRBV10-3 and TRBJ1-2; TRBD1 matches 9 bases. The length of the CDR3 is 13 residues. V shed 5 bases, J shed 5 bases, and the junction held 3 bases outside the gene matches. Germline V lookup: CDR1 ENHRY, CDR2 SYGVKD.

This sequence joins TRBV7-2 and TRBJ1-6; D is unclear. CDR1 and CDR2 (germline): SGHTA, FQGNSA. This CDR3 is 15 amino acids long. V was cut by 1 base and J by 10 bases, with 14 bases left in between. CDR3 amino acids: CASSLEGRGQSPLHF. In DNA, the CDR3 is TGTGCCAGCAGCTTAGAAGGACGCGGGCAGTCACCCCTCCACTTT.

This clonotype has just a few counts. This chain joins TRBV24-1 and TRBJ2-4, with D possibly TRBD1 on 5 matching bases. Trimming left V 3 bases short and J 4 bases short, with 6 bases between. The CDR3 is 13 amino acids. The germline gives CDR1 KGHDR, CDR2 SFDVKD. The CDR3 DNA follows: TGTGCCACCAGTGATGGGGCGAAAAACATTCAGTACTTC. Amino acids: CATSDGAKNIQYF.

The chain couples TRBV27 to TRBJ2-5; D is perhaps TRBD1 or TRBD2 (5 bases each). V was pared by 4 bases and J by 5 bases, with 14 bases between. The CDR3 length is 14 residues. Germline loops: CDR1 MNHEY, CDR2 SMNVEV (reference sequence). CDR3 bases: TGTGCCAGCAGTTCTCCCGGGGCGACGGAGACCCAGTACTTC. Its protein product is CASSSPGATETQYF.

This clonotype has just a few counts. The CDR3: CASREGQGAFEQYF. DNA of the CDR3: TGTGCCAGCAGGGAGGGACAGGGTGCGTTCGAGCAGTACTTC. The chain employs TRBV7-3 and TRBJ2-7; TRBD1 matches 9 bases. In germline, CDR1 is SGHTA, CDR2 FQGTGA. V dropped 6 bases and J dropped 6; count of bases not matched to a gene: 9. This CDR3 spans 14 amino acids.

This clonotype showed up just a few times. V gene TRBV20-1 combines with J gene TRBJ2-7; 7 nucleotides match TRBD1. J gave up 6 bases and V 8 bases, and 4 bases lay outside the gene matches. The CDR3 is 10 amino acids. Germline V gene data show CDR1 as DFQATT and CDR2 as SNEGSKA (reference sequence). CDR3 nucleotides: TGCAGTCAGGACAGGATCGAGCAGTACTTC. Its translation: CSQDRIEQYF.

V is TRBV5-1 and J is TRBJ2-5; 10 nucleotides align to TRBD1. Germline trimming cut 4 bases from V and 2 bases from J; bases unmatched to any gene: 5. Germline CDR1 is SGHRS and CDR2 is YFSETQ. The CDR3 contains 15 residues. CDR3 DNA sequence: TGCGCCAGCAGCACTGGACAGGGGGAGCAAGAGACCCAGTACTTC. Protein: CASSTGQGEQETQYF.

The chain couples TRBV7-8 to TRBJ1-1, with 8 bases identical to TRBD1. The CDR3 runs to 12 residues. Germline V gene data show CDR1 as SGHVS and CDR2 as FQNEAQ. Unmatched junction bases numbered 2, after V lost 1 base and J lost 10 bases. In DNA form, the CDR3 reads TGTGCCAGCAGCTTAGGGACAGGGCTAGCTTTCTTT. Its protein product is CASSLGTGLAFF. The full variable domain, in which reference TRBV7-8 and TRBJ1-1 provide the parts outside the CDR3, is GAGVSQSPRYKVAKRGQDVALRCDPISGHVSLFWYQQALGQGPEFLTYFQNEAQLDKSGLPSDRFFAERPEGSVSTLKIQRTQQEDSAVYLCASSLGTGLAFFGQGTRLTVV.

The chain combines TRBV3-1 with TRBJ2-6; 9 nucleotides match TRBD1. With V trimmed by 1 base and J by 11 bases, 6 bases remained unmatched. The CDR3 length is 15 residues. Germline V lookup: CDR1 LGHDT, CDR2 YNNKEL (reference sequence). CDR3 sequence reads: CASSQAAGTGYVLTF. The CDR3 DNA follows: TGTGCCAGCAGCCAAGCGGCGGGGACAGGGTACGTCCTGACTTTC.

This clonotype has just a few counts. The rearrangement joins TRBV7-2 to TRBJ2-5, with a possible D match to TRBD2 (5 bases). Germline values: CDR1 SGHTA, CDR2 FQGNSA. The germline V and J ends were trimmed by 4 bases and 1 base, with 10 bases remaining between them. The CDR3 length is 14 residues. CDR3 bases: TGTGCCAGCAGCTCCCAGGACTTCCAAGAGACCCAGTACTTC. This codes for CASSSQDFQETQYF.